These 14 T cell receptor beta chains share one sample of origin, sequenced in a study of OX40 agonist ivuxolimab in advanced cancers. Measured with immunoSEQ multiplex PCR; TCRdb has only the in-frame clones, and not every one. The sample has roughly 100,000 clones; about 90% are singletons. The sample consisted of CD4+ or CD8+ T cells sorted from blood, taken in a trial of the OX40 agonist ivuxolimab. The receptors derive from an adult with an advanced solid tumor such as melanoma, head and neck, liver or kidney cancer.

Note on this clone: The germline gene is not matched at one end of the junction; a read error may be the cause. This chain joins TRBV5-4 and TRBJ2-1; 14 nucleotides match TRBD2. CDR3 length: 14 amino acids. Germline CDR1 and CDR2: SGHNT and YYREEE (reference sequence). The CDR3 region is CASSLAFGTSGGLF. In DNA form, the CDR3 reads TGTGCCAGCAGCTTGGCCTTTGGGACTAGCGGGGGACTCTTC.

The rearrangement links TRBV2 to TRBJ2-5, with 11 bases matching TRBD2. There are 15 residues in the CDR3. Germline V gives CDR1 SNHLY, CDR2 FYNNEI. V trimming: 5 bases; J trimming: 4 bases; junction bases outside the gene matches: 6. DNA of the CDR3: TGTGCCAGCAGTTCCCTAGCGGGAGGTACAGAGACCCAGTACTTC. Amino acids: CASSSLAGGTETQYF.

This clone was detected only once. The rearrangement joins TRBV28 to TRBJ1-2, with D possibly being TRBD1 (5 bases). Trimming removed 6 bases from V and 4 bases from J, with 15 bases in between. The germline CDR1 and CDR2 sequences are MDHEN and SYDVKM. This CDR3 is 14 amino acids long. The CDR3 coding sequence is TGTGCCAGCAGACCCGGGACGGCCAGCTATGGCTACACCTTC. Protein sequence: CASRPGTASYGYTF.

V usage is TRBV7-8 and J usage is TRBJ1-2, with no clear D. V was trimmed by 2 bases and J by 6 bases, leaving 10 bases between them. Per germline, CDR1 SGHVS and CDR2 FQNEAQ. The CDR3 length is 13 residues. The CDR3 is CASSLLEHNGYTF. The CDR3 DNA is TGTGCCAGCAGCTTATTGGAACACAATGGCTACACCTTC.

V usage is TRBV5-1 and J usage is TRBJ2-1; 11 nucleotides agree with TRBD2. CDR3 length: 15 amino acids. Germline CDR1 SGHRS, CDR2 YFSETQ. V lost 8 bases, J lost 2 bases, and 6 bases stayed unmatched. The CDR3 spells CASTRLAGTYNEQFF. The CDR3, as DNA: TGCGCCAGTACCCGACTAGCGGGAACCTACAATGAGCAGTTCTTC.

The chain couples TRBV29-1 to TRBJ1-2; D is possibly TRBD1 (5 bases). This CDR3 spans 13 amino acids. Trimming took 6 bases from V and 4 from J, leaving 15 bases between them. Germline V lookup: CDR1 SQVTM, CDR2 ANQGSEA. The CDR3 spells CSVVPGASYGYTF. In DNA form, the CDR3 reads TGCAGCGTAGTACCCGGGGCCTCCTATGGCTACACCTTC.

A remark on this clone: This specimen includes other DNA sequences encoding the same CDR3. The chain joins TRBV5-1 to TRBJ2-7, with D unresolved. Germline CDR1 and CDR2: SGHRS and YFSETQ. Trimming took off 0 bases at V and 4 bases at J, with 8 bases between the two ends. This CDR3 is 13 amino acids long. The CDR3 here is CASSLGFGYEQYF. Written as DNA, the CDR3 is TGCGCCAGCAGCTTGGGGTTTGGGTACGAGCAGTACTTC. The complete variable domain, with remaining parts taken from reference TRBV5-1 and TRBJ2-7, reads KAGVTQTPRYLIKTRGQQVTLSCSPISGHRSVSWYQQTPGQGLQFLFEYFSETQRNKGNFPGRFSGRQFSNSRSEMNVSTLELGDSALYLCASSLGFGYEQYFGPGTRLTVT.

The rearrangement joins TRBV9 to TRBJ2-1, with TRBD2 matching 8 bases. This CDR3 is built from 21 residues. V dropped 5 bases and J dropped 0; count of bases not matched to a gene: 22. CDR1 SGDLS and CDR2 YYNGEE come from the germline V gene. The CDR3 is CASSDPLANLAGGSSYNEQFF. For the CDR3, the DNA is TGTGCCAGCAGTGACCCTTTGGCTAACCTAGCGGGTGGAAGCTCCTACAATGAGCAGTTCTTC.

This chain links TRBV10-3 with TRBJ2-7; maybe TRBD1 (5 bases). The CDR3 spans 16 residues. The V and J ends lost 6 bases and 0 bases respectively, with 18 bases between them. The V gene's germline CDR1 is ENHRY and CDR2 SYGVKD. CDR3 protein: CAIRGVRADSSYEQYF. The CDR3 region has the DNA TGTGCCATCAGGGGTGTAAGGGCCGACAGCTCCTACGAGCAGTACTTC.

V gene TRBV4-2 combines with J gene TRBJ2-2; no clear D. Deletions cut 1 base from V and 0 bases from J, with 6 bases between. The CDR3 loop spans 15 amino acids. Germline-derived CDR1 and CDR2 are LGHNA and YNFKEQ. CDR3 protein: CASSQAQSNTGELFF. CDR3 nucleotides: TGTGCCAGCAGCCAAGCCCAGTCGAACACCGGGGAGCTGTTTTTT.

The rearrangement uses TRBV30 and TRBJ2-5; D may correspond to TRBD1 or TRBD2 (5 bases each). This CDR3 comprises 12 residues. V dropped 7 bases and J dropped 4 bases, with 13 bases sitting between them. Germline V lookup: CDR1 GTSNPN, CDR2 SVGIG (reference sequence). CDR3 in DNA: TGTGCCTCTGCCAGGGAGCGAGAGACCCAGTACTTC. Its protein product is CASARERETQYF. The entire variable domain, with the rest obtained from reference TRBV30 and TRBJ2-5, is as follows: SQTIHQWPATLVQPVGSPLSLECTVEGTSNPNLYWYRQAAGRGLQLLFYSVGIGQISSEVPQNLSASRPQDRQFILSSKKLLLSDSGFYLCASARERETQYFGPGTRLLVL.

In DNA form, the CDR3 reads TGTGCCAGCAGTTTCTATGAGCGGGGGGGCCCCAATGAGCAGTTCTTC. Translation: CASSFYERGGPNEQFF. The chain carries TRBV27 and TRBJ2-1, with 10 nucleotides matching TRBD2. The CDR3 has 16 residues. Germline V gives CDR1 MNHEY, CDR2 SMNVEV (reference sequence). Losses at the gene ends were 3 bases for V and 6 bases for J; bases not matched to a gene: 8.

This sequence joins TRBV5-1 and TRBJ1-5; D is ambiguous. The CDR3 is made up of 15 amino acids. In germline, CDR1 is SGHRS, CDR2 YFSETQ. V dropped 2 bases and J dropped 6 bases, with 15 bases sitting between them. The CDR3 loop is CASSFRWEGSQPQHF. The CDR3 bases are TGCGCCAGCAGCTTTAGGTGGGAGGGAAGTCAGCCCCAGCATTTT.

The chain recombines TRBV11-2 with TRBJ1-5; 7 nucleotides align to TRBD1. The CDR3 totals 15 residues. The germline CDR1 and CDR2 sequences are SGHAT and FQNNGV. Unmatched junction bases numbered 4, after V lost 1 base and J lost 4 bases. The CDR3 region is CASSLGQGPNQPQHF. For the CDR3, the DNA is TGTGCCAGCAGCTTAGGACAGGGCCCTAATCAGCCCCAGCATTTT.